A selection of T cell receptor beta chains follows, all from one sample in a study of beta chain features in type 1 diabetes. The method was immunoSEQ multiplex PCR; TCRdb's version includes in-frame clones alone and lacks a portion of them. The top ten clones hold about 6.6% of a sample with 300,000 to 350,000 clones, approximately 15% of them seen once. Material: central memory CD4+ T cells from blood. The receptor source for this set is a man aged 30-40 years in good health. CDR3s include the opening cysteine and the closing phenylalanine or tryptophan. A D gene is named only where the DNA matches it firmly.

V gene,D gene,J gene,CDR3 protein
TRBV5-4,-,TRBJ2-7,CASSSRPKRSDF
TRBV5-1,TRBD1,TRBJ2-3,CASSSAGTAVTDTQYF
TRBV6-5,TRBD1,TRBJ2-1,CASSTQTGLEQFF
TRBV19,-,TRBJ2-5,CASSKSGYVETQYF
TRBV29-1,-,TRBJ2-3,CSSTSTDTQYF
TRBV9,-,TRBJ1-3,CASSPKPGVDSGNTIYF
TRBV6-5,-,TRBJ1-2,CASSYQRGYGYTF
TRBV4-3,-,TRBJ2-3,CASSQVSEGTDTQYF
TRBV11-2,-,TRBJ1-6,CASSPRVGDSPLHF
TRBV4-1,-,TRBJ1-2,CASSQVGSEPPYGYTF
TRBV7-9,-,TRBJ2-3,CASNVRGNTQYF
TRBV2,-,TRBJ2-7,CASIRSYEQYF
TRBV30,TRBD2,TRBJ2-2,CAWRVAGQPGELFF
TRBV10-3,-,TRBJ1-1,CAISVEVNTEAFF